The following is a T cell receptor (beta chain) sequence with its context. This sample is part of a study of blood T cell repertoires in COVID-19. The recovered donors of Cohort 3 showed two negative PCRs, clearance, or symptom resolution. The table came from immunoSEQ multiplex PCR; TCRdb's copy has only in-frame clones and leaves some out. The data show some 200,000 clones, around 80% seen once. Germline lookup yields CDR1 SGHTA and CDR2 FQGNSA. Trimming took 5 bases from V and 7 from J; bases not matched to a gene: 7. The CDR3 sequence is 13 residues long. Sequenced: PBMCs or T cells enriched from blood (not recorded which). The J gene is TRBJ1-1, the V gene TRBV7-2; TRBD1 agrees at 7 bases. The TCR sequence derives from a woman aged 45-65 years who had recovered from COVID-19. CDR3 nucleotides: TGTGCCAGCAGCCTCCAACAGGGGAATGAAGCTTTCTTT. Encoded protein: CASSLQQGNEAFF.